The clone carrying this T cell receptor beta chain was counted ten times or more. V was clipped by 3 bases and J by 0 bases, with 9 bases between them. The CDR3 contains 14 residues. Germline V CDR1 and CDR2: DFQATT, SNEGSKA (reference sequence). This specimen belongs to a study of Graves' ophthalmopathy and Graves' hyperthyroidism. RNA transcripts were the source from which TCR beta CDR3 regions were amplified. In the first round, RT-PCR was carried out with HTBI primers, and a multiplex PCR formed the second round. TCRdb itself ran the multiplex PCR reads through MiXCR, one entry per CDR3 protein. The sample lists about 550,000 distinct CDR3 sequences; about 40% were seen once.

Sequencing input: peripheral blood or thyroid tissue (not recorded which). This sequence was found in an adult man with Graves' hyperthyroidism. This chain links TRBV20-1 with TRBJ2-1; a possible D gene is TRBD2 (5 bases). DNA for the CDR3: TGCAGTGCTAGGACTACCTTCTCCTACAATGAGCAGTTCTTC. Translated: CSARTTFSYNEQFF.